This T cell receptor beta chain was identified during a study of shared clonotypes between healthy human individuals (dated by TCRdb to 2018 to 2021). With respect to the entire study: A couple of women and a few men aged 18 to 49 years were included in the cohort. For each donor, CD4 naive and CD4 memory were each given three plates, CD8 naive was given two plates, and CD8 memory was given one plate. To estimate repertoire size and how much clonotype sharing occurs between individuals, the study deeply sequenced the blood TCR repertoires of 4 to 6 healthy adults. To increase sequencing depth and limit assay-specific biases, TCR repertoire library preparation and sequencing were carried out by different laboratories using diverse techniques. Each donor's leukapheresis produced roughly between roughly 0.85 and 9.5 billion PBMCs.

Overall study results and their limits: Pairwise subsampling led to the expectation that sequencing depth would affect the degree of clonotype sharing among donors. Only blood was sampled, and tissue TCR repertoires likely differ from those in blood. Compared with non-shared clonotypes, clonotypes shared by all four sorted-subset donors had higher generation probabilities. Naive subsets generally had larger estimated clonotype richness than memory subsets. The small number of donors limited the genetic and exposure-history diversity represented. Incomplete sequencing was indicated by rarefaction of sorted-subset datasets, despite the large sequencing depth. When a handful of donors were compared, the shared fraction of clonotypes was about 5.5% for naive CD4, 3.5% for naive CD8, 2.3% for memory CD4, and around 0.4% for memory CD8.

A remark on this clone: Its antigen remains unidentified. Base qualities were left out, and no much larger clone turns up one base away.

Using the deep immunoSEQ assay, multiplex PCR amplified TCR CDR3 regions from genomic DNA. For each cell subset, the extracted genomic DNA was distributed evenly across all wells of several immunoSEQ 96-well plates, and each plate served as one replicate. Each replicate PCR for sorted subsets received roughly 0.2 ug genomic DNA, equal to roughly 29,000 T cell genomes. Purified libraries were measured with a Qubit 3.0 fluorometer, size-checked on a Bioanalyzer 2100, and measured again with the KAPA Library Quantification kit. Each immunoSEQ 96-well plate was sequenced on its own single-read 150-cycle Illumina NextSeq 550 flow cell. Regarding the original processing steps: The immunoSEQ output contained only junctional sequences without quality scores, so filtering could not match that applied to full-length reads. To assign V/J genes and CDR3, sequences were annotated using PyIR, a Python wrapper for IgBLAST v1.9, with IMGT germline references. Reads with weak V/J assignments (E-value above 1e-6), missing CDR3, stop codons, out-of-frame junctions, or ambiguous translated residues were removed. A V3J clonotype was defined by an identical inferred V gene, J gene, and CDR3 amino acid sequence. Percentage overlap between repertoires was computed as shared unique clonotypes divided by the size of the smaller repertoire. Richness of each repertoire was evaluated using RTK rarefaction, the Chao1 estimator, and Recon v2.1 estimates of unobserved clonotypes. For all TCRbeta clonotypes obtained by the gDNA method from a handful of donors, generation probabilities were computed with OLGA. What TCRdb holds here is the immuneACCESS table cut down to in-frame rearrangements. Part of the clones is not present; checked against another copy, under half of the missing clones reflect an unresolved V gene, and the others are unexplained. V and J calls and clone size are copied from that table; D and trimming were computed from the DNA. In this sample the table shows 1,500,000 or so clones, around 97% of which occur a single time. The ten largest account for over 1% of the sample.

The donors were healthy, HIV-negative adults who had no recently reported acute infections or vaccinations. Every donor was a Caucasian adult living in Nashville, Tennessee, USA. Magnetic negative selection was used to enrich CD4+ T cells, after which naive cells were positively selected on CD45RA and the negative fraction became the memory subset. After blood collection by leukapheresis, PBMCs were isolated using Ficoll-Histopaque density gradient centrifugation and then cryopreserved in the vapor phase of liquid nitrogen. Analytical flow cytometry was used to check the purity and quantity of every magnetically sorted T cell population. Genomic DNA was isolated from every sorted fraction and measured by UV absorbance on a Nanodrop 2000c. The clonotype comes from a young man in good health. Specimen: naive CD4+ T cells sorted from blood. Read against the paper, the sample's cell subset or site label means: CD45RA+ positively selected.

The nucleotide sequence reads TGCAGCGTTGGGGGCCAGGGGGATACGCAGTATTTT. It translates as CSVGGQGDTQYF. Recombination connected TRBV29-1 to TRBJ2-3; a tentative D call is TRBD1 (6 bases match). Cut back by 4 bases and 6 bases, the V and J ends lie 11 bases apart. For CDR1 and CDR2, the germline V gene lists SQVTM and ANQGSEA. From the cysteine up to the phenylalanine, the CDR3 has a length of 12 residues. The retained sequence is limited to the CDR3, 36 bases, with the frame set at the first base.